This entry lists 29 T cell receptor beta chains sequenced from one sample in a study of T cell responses to AZD1222 COVID-19 vaccine. Here immunoSEQ multiplex PCR was the method, and the copy in TCRdb shows in-frame clones only, minus some. This table has tens of thousands of clones, about 88% appearing once. The sequencing used peripheral blood, collected on day 0 of AZD1222 vaccination. The origin of the receptors is an adult in good health.

The chain couples TRBV5-4 to TRBJ2-7; either TRBD1 or TRBD2 may fit D (5 bases each). The CDR3 contains 14 residues. With 4 bases removed from V and 0 bases from J, the gap between germline ends came to 11 bases. In germline, CDR1 is SGHNT, CDR2 YYREEE (reference sequence). The CDR3 DNA follows: TGTGCCAGCAGCCGGGACGGTGACTCCTACGAGCAGTACTTC. It encodes CASSRDGDSYEQYF.

This chain links TRBV4-2 with TRBJ2-3, with no clear D. Germline CDR1 reads LGHNA; CDR2 reads YNFKEQ. The CDR3 contains 15 residues. Between the trimmed V and J ends, which lost 0 bases and 2 bases, there was a span of 9 bases. CDR3 amino acids: CASSQDVPYTDTQYF. CDR3 nucleotides: TGTGCCAGCAGCCAAGACGTGCCTTACACAGATACGCAGTATTTT.

This clone occurred a few times. The V call is TRBV6-1, the J call TRBJ2-2, with 9 positions matching TRBD1. V trimming: 1 base; J trimming: 3 bases; junction bases outside the gene matches: 0. The CDR3 consists of 15 residues. Germline V CDR1 and CDR2: MNHNS, SASEGT. The CDR3 reads CASSEGDRDTGELFF. The CDR3 nucleotides read TGTGCCAGCAGTGAAGGGGACAGGGACACCGGGGAGCTGTTTTTT.

The V call is TRBV18, the J call TRBJ2-4, with D perhaps matching TRBD2 (6 bases). Germline V gene lookup returns CDR1 KGHSH and CDR2 LQKENI. V lost 5 bases to trimming and J lost 7 bases, with 15 bases between them. This CDR3 has 14 residues. CDR3 coding DNA: TGTGCCAGCTCATACGGGACGGGGGACAACATTCAGTACTTC. This sequence encodes CASSYGTGDNIQYF.

The rearrangement joins TRBV5-3 to TRBJ1-2, with D hard to call. TRBV5-3 is given ORF status, its function remaining uncertain. The CDR3 extends over 10 amino acids. The ends were cut back, 5 bases at V and 5 bases at J, with 4 bases in the middle. The CDR3 region has the DNA TGTGCCAGAAGACCGTATGGCTACACCTTC. It codes for CARRPYGYTF.

The J gene is TRBJ1-3, the V gene TRBV4-1, with D maybe TRBD1 (5 bases). The CDR3 has 18 amino acids. V lost 3 bases and J 0 bases, leaving 18 bases between the germline ends. Germline CDR1 and CDR2: MGHRA and YSYEKL. The CDR3 here is CASSHPLMGPFSGNTIYF. CDR3 nucleotide sequence: TGCGCCAGCAGCCACCCGCTCATGGGACCTTTCTCTGGAAACACCATATATTTT.

The chain combines TRBV28 with TRBJ1-2, with 12 bases fitting TRBD1. J lost 4 bases, V lost 6 bases, and 9 bases had no gene match. The CDR3 totals 16 residues. Per the germline V gene, CDR1 is MDHEN and CDR2 is SYDVKM. CDR3 residues: CASRITPGQGAYGYTF. The CDR3, as DNA: TGTGCCAGCAGGATTACCCCGGGACAGGGGGCCTATGGCTACACCTTC.

Concerning this clone: Other DNA sequences in the sample encode the same CDR3. The gene calls are TRBV3-1 (or the pseudogene TRBV3-2) and TRBJ2-7; unclear D gene. Germline lookup yields CDR1 LGHDT and CDR2 YNNKEL (reference sequence). With 3 bases removed from V and 1 base from J, the gap between germline ends came to 4 bases. The CDR3 spans 12 residues. CDR3 amino acids: CASSQGSYEQYF. CDR3 nucleotides: TGTGCCAGCAGCCAGGGGTCCTACGAGCAGTACTTC.

This clone has more than one count but fewer than ten. The chain uses TRBV5-1 and TRBJ2-5, with 8 bases that match TRBD2. The germline CDR1 and CDR2 sequences are SGHRS and YFSETQ. Trimming took 2 bases from V and 5 from J; bases not matched to a gene: 11. CDR3 size: 16 residues. The CDR3: CASSLAPGGSQETQYF. The CDR3 bases are TGCGCCAGCAGCTTAGCCCCGGGAGGGAGTCAGGAGACCCAGTACTTC.

This chain uses TRBV7-2 with TRBJ2-7; TRBD2 agrees at 8 bases. Looked up from germline, CDR1 is SGHTA and CDR2 is FQGNSA. The V segment lost 4 bases and the J segment 2 bases; nucleotides outside the gene matches: 13. The CDR3 length is 17 residues. CDR3 loop: CASSSRMGAGGTYEQYF. The CDR3 DNA follows: TGTGCCAGCAGCTCCCGGATGGGGGCGGGAGGTACCTACGAGCAGTACTTC.

The V and J genes are TRBV3-1 (or the pseudogene TRBV3-2) and TRBJ2-1; the match to TRBD2 covers 8 bases. The CDR3 extends over 13 amino acids. Per the germline V gene, CDR1 is LGHDT and CDR2 is YNNKEL (reference sequence). The ends lost 4 bases at V and 15 bases at J; junction bases unmatched: 11. The CDR3 region has the DNA TGTGCCAGCAGCCCCCCCGGACTAGCCTTTCGGTTCTTC. This sequence encodes CASSPPGLAFRFF.

The rearrangement joins TRBV7-6 to TRBJ1-3, with TRBD1 matching over 9 bases. The CDR3 totals 17 residues. The V and J ends lost 1 base and 4 bases, in that order; junction bases with no gene match: 8. The germline gives CDR1 SGHVS, CDR2 FNYEAQ. In DNA, the CDR3 is TGTGCCAGCAGCTTAGAAGGTCACAGGGGGCTAGGAAACACCATATATTTT. Its translation: CASSLEGHRGLGNTIYF. The complete variable domain, with remaining parts taken from reference TRBV7-6 and TRBJ1-3, reads GAGVSQSPRYKVTKRGQDVALRCDPISGHVSLYWYRQALGQGPEFLTYFNYEAQQDKSGLPNDRFSAERPEGSISTLTIQRTEQRDSAMYRCASSLEGHRGLGNTIYFGEGSWLTVV.

The sample holds one count of this clone. The V call is TRBV7-8, the J call TRBJ1-5; D unclear. The ends were cut back, 1 base at V and 2 bases at J, with 6 bases in the middle. CDR3 length equals 14 residues. The germline CDR1 and CDR2 sequences are SGHVS and FQNEAQ. This chain's CDR3 is CASSLGPGNQPQHF. CDR3 nucleotides: TGTGCCAGCAGCTTAGGACCAGGCAATCAGCCCCAGCATTTT.

The chain joins TRBV15 to TRBJ2-7; D not resolved. CDR1 LNHNV and CDR2 YYDKDF come from the germline V gene (reference sequence). This CDR3 is 14 amino acids long. V was trimmed by 1 base and J by 3 bases, leaving 10 bases between them. The CDR3 is CATSRVPNGYEQYF. Here the CDR3 DNA reads TGTGCCACCAGCAGAGTGCCTAACGGCTACGAGCAGTACTTC.

The CDR3: CASSFHFGLNTEAFF. The CDR3 nucleotides read TGTGCCAGCAGTTTCCACTTCGGCTTGAACACTGAAGCTTTCTTT. The J gene is TRBJ1-1, the V gene TRBV27; no reliable D call. V was cut by 3 bases and J by 0 bases, with 11 bases left in between. Germline lookup yields CDR1 MNHEY and CDR2 SMNVEV (reference sequence). CDR3 length equals 15 residues.

The chain combines TRBV6-4 with TRBJ1-3; a possible D gene is TRBD1 (6 bases). Between the trimmed V and J ends, which lost 0 bases and 4 bases, there was a span of 10 bases. Germline values: CDR1 MRHNA, CDR2 SNTAGT. The CDR3 covers 15 residues. The CDR3 DNA follows: TGTGCCAGCAGTGACTCTTCAGGGGACGGAAACACCATATATTTT. This codes for CASSDSSGDGNTIYF.

V usage is TRBV6-2 or TRBV6-3 and J usage is TRBJ1-3; D is unresolved. The CDR3 totals 16 residues. V was trimmed by 0 bases and J by 0 bases, leaving 9 bases between them. CDR1 is MNHEY and CDR2 is SVGEGT in the germline V gene. CDR3 bases: TGTGCCAGCAGTTACTCTTCCGGCGCCTCTGGAAACACCATATATTTT. Protein product: CASSYSSGASGNTIYF.

The V and J genes are TRBV6-6 and TRBJ1-1, with 7 bases fitting TRBD1. Germline CDR1 reads MNHNY; CDR2 reads SVGAGI (reference sequence). With 2 bases clipped from V and 4 bases from J, the junction kept 4 bases outside the gene matches. The CDR3 extends over 14 amino acids. The CDR3 nucleotides are TGTGCCAGCAGTTACGACAGGGCTGGCACTGAAGCTTTCTTT. As protein: CASSYDRAGTEAFF.

The CDR3 loop is CSANTQLDTQYF. CDR3 nucleotides: TGCAGCGCCAACACCCAGCTGGATACGCAGTATTTT. The chain joins TRBV29-1 to TRBJ2-3, with D uncertain. Between the trimmed V and J ends, which lost 7 bases and 6 bases, there was a span of 14 bases. This CDR3 has 12 amino acids. Germline-derived CDR1 and CDR2 are SQVTM and ANQGSEA.

This clone appeared once. This rearrangement joins TRBV24-1 to TRBJ2-2, with TRBD2 identical over 8 bases. CDR1 is KGHDR and CDR2 is SFDVKD in the germline V gene. CDR3 length: 15 residues. Germline trimming cut 9 bases from V and 3 bases from J; bases unmatched to any gene: 8. The CDR3 loop reads CATRRAGGDTGELFF. As DNA, the CDR3 is TGTGCCACCCGCCGCGCGGGAGGAGACACCGGGGAGCTGTTTTTT.

The table lists this clone with a few counts. This chain uses TRBV30 with TRBJ2-7; D perhaps matches TRBD1 (6 bases). V lost 1 base, J lost 0 bases, and 7 bases lay in between. CDR1 is GTSNPN and CDR2 is SVGIG in the germline V gene (reference sequence). The CDR3 sequence is 13 residues long. CDR3 residues: CAWSEDSSYEQYF. The CDR3 nucleotides read TGTGCCTGGAGTGAGGACAGCTCCTACGAGCAGTACTTC.

CDR3: CARSSKALREAVRSYNSPLHF. CDR3 nucleotide sequence: TGTGCCAGAAGCTCAAAAGCCCTCCGGGAGGCAGTCCGCTCCTATAATTCACCCCTCCACTTT. The chain is built from TRBV7-5 and TRBJ1-6. TRBV7-5 is marked as a pseudogene. The CDR3 loop spans 21 amino acids.

The table lists this clone with a few counts. The gene calls are TRBV14 and TRBJ2-7; 8 bases are shared with TRBD1. There are 13 residues in the CDR3. CDR1 is SGHDN and CDR2 is FVKESK in the germline V gene. The V and J ends lost 4 bases and 1 base, in that order; junction bases with no gene match: 0. CDR3 coding DNA: TGTGCCAGCAGCCGGACAGGGTCCTACGAGCAGTACTTC. Translation: CASSRTGSYEQYF.

This clone was picked up one time. The chain uses TRBV10-1 and TRBJ2-3; no definite D call. The CDR3 runs to 15 residues. CDR1 WNHNN and CDR2 SYGVQD come from the germline V gene (reference sequence). V gave up 0 bases and J gave up 4 bases, with 11 bases separating them. DNA of the CDR3: TGCGCCAGCAGTGAGTCGGGTCCCCAAGCAGATACGCAGTATTTT. Translated, it gives CASSESGPQADTQYF.

The chain has TRBV18 and TRBJ2-5; possibly TRBD1 or TRBD2 for D (5 bases each). Germline V lookup: CDR1 KGHSH, CDR2 LQKENI. Trimming took 5 bases from V and 0 from J, leaving 16 bases between them. This CDR3 is built from 16 residues. The CDR3 loop is CASSSIGARYQETQYF. In nucleotides, the CDR3 is TGTGCCAGCTCATCGATCGGGGCACGATACCAAGAGACCCAGTACTTC.

The chain recombines TRBV19 with TRBJ2-1; the match to TRBD1 covers 9 bases. Per the germline V gene, CDR1 is LNHDA and CDR2 is SQIVND (reference sequence). Trimming at V came to 7 bases and at J to 5 bases, leaving 6 bases not matched to a gene. The CDR3 contains 14 residues. CDR3 sequence reads: CASKIRDRDNEQFF. DNA of the CDR3: TGTGCCAGTAAGATACGGGACAGGGACAATGAGCAGTTCTTC.

The chain couples TRBV24-1 to TRBJ2-7; 7 bases line up with TRBD1. The CDR3 consists of 14 residues. Trimming at V came to 4 bases and at J to 5 bases, leaving 7 bases not matched to a gene. Per the germline V gene, CDR1 is KGHDR and CDR2 is SFDVKD. The CDR3 region has the DNA TGTGCCACCAGTGACCCGGGGACAGTCCACGAGCAGTACTTC. Translation: CATSDPGTVHEQYF.

J is TRBJ2-2 and V is TRBV11-2; no firm D call. Trimming left V 6 bases short and J 1 base short, with 12 bases between. The CDR3 contains 15 residues. Per the germline V gene, CDR1 is SGHAT and CDR2 is FQNNGV. CDR3 sequence reads: CASRPIDQNTGELFF. The CDR3 DNA follows: TGTGCCAGCAGACCGATAGACCAGAACACCGGGGAGCTGTTTTTT. Full variable domain (rest looked up from reference TRBV11-2 and TRBJ2-2): EAGVAQSPRYKIIEKRQSVAFWCNPISGHATLYWYQQILGQGPKLLIQFQNNGVVDDSQLPKDRFSAERLKGVDSTLKIQPAKLEDSAVYLCASRPIDQNTGELFFGEGSRLTVL.

The V and J genes are TRBV30 and TRBJ1-1; D not certain. CDR1 is GTSNPN and CDR2 is SVGIG in the germline V gene (reference sequence). This CDR3 has 15 amino acids. Trimming cost V 2 bases and J 0 bases, with 13 bases left between them. This CDR3 reads CAWSPRHRLNTEAFF. The CDR3 DNA is TGTGCCTGGAGTCCAAGACACCGACTGAACACTGAAGCTTTCTTT.